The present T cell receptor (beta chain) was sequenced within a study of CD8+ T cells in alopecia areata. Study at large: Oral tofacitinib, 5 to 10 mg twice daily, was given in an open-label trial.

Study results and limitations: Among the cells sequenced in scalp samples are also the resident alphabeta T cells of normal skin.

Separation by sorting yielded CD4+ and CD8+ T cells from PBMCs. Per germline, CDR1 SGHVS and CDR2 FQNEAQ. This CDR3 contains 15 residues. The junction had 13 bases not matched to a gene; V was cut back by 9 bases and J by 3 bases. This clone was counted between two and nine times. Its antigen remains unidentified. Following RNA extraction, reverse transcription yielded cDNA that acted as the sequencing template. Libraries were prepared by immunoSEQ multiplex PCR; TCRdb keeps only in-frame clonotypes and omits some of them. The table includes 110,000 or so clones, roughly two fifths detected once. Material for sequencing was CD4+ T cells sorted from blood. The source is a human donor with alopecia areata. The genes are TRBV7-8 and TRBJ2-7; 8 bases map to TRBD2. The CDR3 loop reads CARARRGGLNYEQYF. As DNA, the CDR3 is TGTGCCAGAGCCCGTCGGGGGGGATTAAACTACGAGCAGTACTTC.